These T cell receptor beta chains were read from a single sample in a study of cytomegalovirus exposure and HLA in healthy donors. TCRdb's table, derived via immunoSEQ multiplex PCR, lists solely in-frame clones and lacks some. There are about 200,000 clones in the sample; 75% to 85% occur only once, and over 1.1% lies in the top ten. The sample consisted of PBMCs. The receptors stem from a girl under 18 in good health and CMV-seronegative. The CDR3 runs from the conserved cysteine through the conserved F or W. A D gene is named only where the DNA matches it firmly. Some rows mark clone size as missing; the rest say once, few, many or name a class of expanded clone.

CDR3aa | CDR3nt | v_gene | len | j_gene | d_gene | abundance
CASRPYRGNRGDTQYF | TGTGCCAGCAGACCCTACAGGGGAAACCGTGGGGATACGCAGTATTTT | TRBV11-1 | 16 | TRBJ2-3 | TRBD1 | .
CASSSSVSAVYNEQFF | TGTGCCAGCAGTAGTTCAGTCAGCGCCGTCTACAATGAGCAGTTCTTC | TRBV27 | 16 | TRBJ2-1 | . | .
CASSPTLLAGGRNTQYF | TGTGCCAGCAGCCCGACATTACTAGCGGGGGGCCGAAATACGCAGTATTTT | TRBV7-2 | 17 | TRBJ2-3 | TRBD2 | .
CASSLTPGLAGDVPLREQFF | TGTGCCAGCAGCTTAACTCCGGGACTAGCGGGAGACGTGCCCTTGCGTGAGCAGTTCTTC | TRBV7-3 | 20 | TRBJ2-1 | TRBD2 | once
CASSTQETQYF | TGTGCCAGCAGCACACAAGAGACCCAGTACTTC | TRBV5-4 | 11 | TRBJ2-5 | . | .
CASSIGTRGNNEQYF | TGCGCCAGCAGCATTGGGACTAGGGGAAATAACGAGCAGTACTTC | TRBV5-1 | 15 | TRBJ2-7 | TRBD2 | .
CASSIRDSDYQPQHF | TGTGCCAGTAGTATACGGGACAGCGATTATCAGCCCCAGCATTTT | TRBV19 | 15 | TRBJ1-5 | TRBD1 | .
CASSSNIEAFF | TGTGCCAGCTCAAGTAACATTGAAGCTTTCTTT | TRBV18 | 11 | TRBJ1-1 | . | .
CASSRGPGINIQYF | TGTGCCAGCAGTAGGGGGCCCGGGATAAACATTCAGTACTTC | TRBV2 | 14 | TRBJ2-4 | TRBD1 | .
CASSLNTRGATNEKLFF | TGTGCCAGCAGCTTGAATACACGGGGAGCAACTAATGAAAAACTGTTTTTT | TRBV7-8 | 17 | TRBJ1-4 | . | .
CASTPSGGDTDTQYF | TGTGCCAGCACCCCTAGCGGGGGGGACACAGATACGCAGTATTTT | TRBV7-3 | 15 | TRBJ2-3 | TRBD2 | .
CASSLTDRENYGYTF | TGCGCCAGCAGCCTGACTGACAGGGAGAACTATGGCTACACCTTC | TRBV5-1 | 15 | TRBJ1-2 | TRBD1 | few
CASSFFRGYNQPQHF | TGTGCCAGCAGTTTCTTCAGGGGGTACAATCAGCCCCAGCATTTT | TRBV28 | 15 | TRBJ1-5 | TRBD1 | once
CASSLGVNYGYTF | TGCGCCAGCAGCTTGGGAGTTAACTATGGCTACACCTTC | TRBV5-1 | 13 | TRBJ1-2 | . | .
CATSATSGRSYEQYF | TGTGCCACCTCGGCCACTAGCGGGAGATCCTACGAGCAGTACTTC | TRBV10-3 | 15 | TRBJ2-7 | TRBD2 | .
CAIRVGQTGELFF | TGTGCCATCAGGGTAGGACAAACCGGGGAGCTGTTTTTT | TRBV10-3 | 13 | TRBJ2-2 | . | .
CASSRESNYGYTF | TGTGCCAGTAGTCGGGAGTCTAACTATGGCTACACCTTC | TRBV19 | 13 | TRBJ1-2 | . | .
CASSLIADNTGELFF | TGTGCCAGCAGCTTGATAGCAGATAACACCGGGGAGCTGTTTTTT | TRBV9 | 15 | TRBJ2-2 | . | .
CASSSPGQGQETQYF | TGTGCCAGCAGTTCACCGGGACAGGGGCAAGAGACCCAGTACTTC | TRBV28 | 15 | TRBJ2-5 | TRBD1 | .
CASSQGPGEAGNTIYF | TGTGCCAGCAGCCAAGGCCCGGGTGAGGCTGGAAACACCATATATTTT | TRBV4-2 | 16 | TRBJ1-3 | . | .
CASSVTIGDRANTEAFF | TGTGCCAGCAGCGTAACGATTGGAGACAGGGCTAACACTGAAGCTTTCTTT | TRBV9 | 17 | TRBJ1-1 | TRBD1 | .
CASSQGLAGGEYEKLFF | TGTGCCAGCAGCCAGGGGCTCGCGGGGGGCGAGTATGAAAAACTGTTTTTT | TRBV4-2 | 17 | TRBJ1-4 | . | .